A selection of T cell receptor beta chains follows, all from one sample in a study of cytomegalovirus exposure and HLA in healthy donors. The protocol was immunoSEQ multiplex PCR, while the TCRdb copy is restricted to in-frame clones and leaves out a portion. Among over 80,000 clones listed, 85% were seen once. Sequenced material: PBMCs. The receptors here all came from a young man in good health and CMV-seropositive. Both conserved end residues are part of each CDR3. D genes are given only for firm matches. The size of a clone is reported for some rows only, either as once, few or many, or as a class for expanded clones.

cdr3_aa,cdr3_nt,j_call,clone_size,d_call,v_call
CASSFTGTPGNTIYF,TGTGCCAGCAGTTTTACAGGGACCCCTGGAAACACCATATATTTT,TRBJ1-3,.,.,TRBV27
CASSFLTGGDQPQHF,TGTGCCAGCAGTTTCCTGACAGGGGGAGATCAGCCCCAGCATTTT,TRBJ1-5,.,TRBD1,TRBV6-6
CASSLGGSKRDRGSYGYTF,TGCGCCAGCAGCTTGGGGGGGTCCAAACGGGACAGGGGGTCCTATGGCTACACCTTC,TRBJ1-2,.,TRBD1,TRBV5-1
CASSYRRGNEKLFF,TGTGCCAGCAGCTATCGTAGGGGGAACGAAAAACTGTTTTTT,TRBJ1-4,.,.,TRBV5-8
CASTGGNQPQHF,TGTGCCAGCACCGGGGGCAATCAGCCCCAGCATTTT,TRBJ1-5,.,.,TRBV6-6
CASSYTADTQYF,TGTGCCAGCAGTTACACGGCAGATACGCAGTATTTT,TRBJ2-3,.,.,TRBV6-6
CASSLGASGKYEQYF,TGTGCCAGCAGCTTAGGGGCTAGCGGGAAGTACGAGCAGTACTTC,TRBJ2-7,.,TRBD2,TRBV7-9
CASSGGLVDTDTQYF,TGCGCCAGCAGTGGGGGACTAGTAGACACAGATACGCAGTATTTT,TRBJ2-3,.,TRBD2,TRBV10-2
CASSDSTGGANVLTF,TGTGCCAGCAGTGACTCGACAGGGGGGGCCAACGTCCTGACTTTC,TRBJ2-6,few,TRBD1,TRBV6-4
CASSVVQGLEETQYF,TGTGCCAGCAGCGTTGTTCAGGGTTTAGAAGAGACCCAGTACTTC,TRBJ2-5,.,.,TRBV9
CAISGTGRETEAFF,TGTGCCATCAGTGGGACGGGGAGGGAGACTGAAGCTTTCTTT,TRBJ1-1,.,.,TRBV10-3
CASSLGAGGNTEAFF,TGTGCCAGCAGCTTGGGGGCGGGTGGGAACACTGAAGCTTTCTTT,TRBJ1-1,.,.,TRBV9
CAGTGAITTNEKLFF,TGTGCCGGGACAGGGGCTATTACAACTAATGAAAAACTGTTTTTT,TRBJ1-4,.,TRBD1,TRBV30
CASALGTSGSWSTDTQYF,TGTGCTAGTGCCCTCGGGACTAGCGGGAGTTGGAGCACAGATACGCAGTATTTT,TRBJ2-3,.,TRBD2,TRBV12-5
CASSPIGGQGGYEQYF,TGTGCCAGCTCACCAATAGGGGGACAGGGGGGCTACGAGCAGTACTTC,TRBJ2-7,.,TRBD1,TRBV18
CASSALTLGEQFF,TGTGCCAGCAGCGCACTAACCTTGGGTGAGCAGTTCTTC,TRBJ2-1,.,.,TRBV9
CASRGEANTGELFF,TGCGCCAGCAGGGGGGAGGCGAACACCGGGGAGCTGTTTTTT,TRBJ2-2,.,.,TRBV10-1
CASSFAPDSPGNTIYF,TGCGCCAGCAGCTTCGCTCCCGACAGCCCTGGAAACACCATATATTTT,TRBJ1-3,.,.,TRBV5-1
CASSGTSENNEQFF,TGTGCCAGCAGTGGGACTAGCGAGAACAATGAGCAGTTCTTC,TRBJ2-1,large,TRBD2,TRBV6-4
CASTKTSSSYEQYF,TGTGCCAGCACTAAAACTAGCAGCTCCTACGAGCAGTACTTC,TRBJ2-7,few,.,TRBV27
CASSRIKLQGSFYQETQYF,TGCGCCAGCAGCCGGATCAAATTACAGGGGTCCTTCTACCAAGAGACCCAGTACTTC,TRBJ2-5,.,TRBD1,TRBV5-1
CASSQDPTRSGTGELFF,TGTGCCAGCAGCCAAGATCCGACGAGGAGCGGGACCGGGGAGCTGTTTTTT,TRBJ2-2,.,.,TRBV14
CASSRGWEREQYF,TGCGCCAGCAGTCGAGGTTGGGAGCGGGAGCAGTACTTC,TRBJ2-7,.,.,TRBV5-1
CASSLGRTRDNEQFF,TGTGCCAGCAGCTTAGGGCGTACTAGGGACAATGAGCAGTTCTTC,TRBJ2-1,.,.,TRBV7-9
CASSQLTGAYTDTQYF,TGTGCCAGCAGCCAACTAACAGGGGCTTACACAGATACGCAGTATTTT,TRBJ2-3,.,TRBD1,TRBV7-8
CASSPIGTWAGLDYGYTF,TGTGCCAGCAGTCCAATAGGGACTTGGGCTGGGCTGGACTATGGCTACACCTTC,TRBJ1-2,.,.,TRBV28
CASSLSGTEAFF,TGCGCCAGCAGCTTGTCGGGCACTGAAGCTTTCTTT,TRBJ1-1,.,.,TRBV5-1
CASSFPGEVTYEQYF,TGTGCCAGCAGTTTCCCGGGTGAGGTTACCTACGAGCAGTACTTC,TRBJ2-7,.,.,TRBV5-6
CASSYPQGEAFF,TGTGCCAGCAGTTACCCCCAGGGTGAAGCTTTCTTT,TRBJ1-1,.,.,TRBV6-5
CASSKDTLPRTGGATDTQYF,TGTGCCAGCAGCAAAGATACCCTCCCAAGGACAGGGGGCGCGACAGATACGCAGTATTTT,TRBJ2-3,.,TRBD1,TRBV5-4
CAISRTGEKLFF,TGTGCCATCAGCCGGACTGGGGAAAAACTGTTTTTT,TRBJ1-4,once,.,TRBV10-3
CASSGRTTGENTGELFF,TGTGCCAGCTCCGGACGGACTACAGGGGAGAACACCGGGGAGCTGTTTTTT,TRBJ2-2,.,.,TRBV27
CASGAGGVYEQYF,TGTGCCAGCGGGGCGGGAGGTGTTTACGAGCAGTACTTC,TRBJ2-7,few,TRBD2,TRBV6-6
CASSAQSGTEETQYF,TGTGCCAGCTCTGCTCAATCCGGGACAGAAGAGACCCAGTACTTC,TRBJ2-5,.,TRBD1,TRBV18
CASSPSWADTEAFF,TGTGCCAGCTCACCATCATGGGCTGACACTGAAGCTTTCTTT,TRBJ1-1,.,.,TRBV18
CATNNRGTGATNEKLFF,TGTGCCACCAATAACAGGGGGACCGGGGCAACTAATGAAAAACTGTTTTTT,TRBJ1-4,.,TRBD1,TRBV28
CASSGDGDPYEQYF,TGTGCCAGCAGCGGTGACGGGGATCCCTACGAGCAGTACTTC,TRBJ2-7,.,.,TRBV9
CASSSDSYYEQYF,TGTGCCAGCAGCTCGGACAGTTACTACGAGCAGTACTTC,TRBJ2-7,once,.,TRBV5-5
CASSVGATANEKLFF,TGTGCCAGCAGCGTAGGGGCGACGGCTAATGAAAAACTGTTTTTT,TRBJ1-4,.,.,TRBV9
CASSPEATDTQYF,TGTGCCAGCTCACCAGAGGCCACAGATACGCAGTATTTT,TRBJ2-3,.,.,TRBV18
CASRRTGQYASSGNTIYF,TGTGCCAGCAGGCGGACAGGACAATACGCGTCCTCTGGAAACACCATATATTTT,TRBJ1-3,.,TRBD1,TRBV28